A single sample is the source of the 10 T cell receptor beta chains below, sequenced in a study of shared clonotypes between healthy human individuals. Using immunoSEQ multiplex PCR, the repertoire was profiled, and TCRdb retains in-frame clones only, with some absent. This sample has around 2.1 million clones, with around 93% found just once. Naive CD8 cells lacked CD45RO, underwent positive selection for CCR7 and left out terminally differentiated effector memory CD45RA+ cells. Sequences were obtained from naive CD8+ T cells from PBMCs. These receptors were collected from a man aged 18 to 35 in good health. Some clones in this sample may be carry-over from other donors' samples.

V usage is TRBV5-1 and J usage is TRBJ2-7; maybe TRBD2 (5 bases). V shed 3 bases and J shed 3 bases, with 22 bases lying between them. The CDR3 extends over 17 amino acids. Per the germline V gene, CDR1 is SGHRS and CDR2 is YFSETQ. The CDR3 is CASSSFPREGGFYEQYF. The DNA for the CDR3 is TGCGCCAGCAGCTCCTTCCCAAGGGAAGGAGGATTCTACGAGCAGTACTTC.

This clone was picked up one time. V usage is TRBV7-2 and J usage is TRBJ2-3; D unclear. Trimming took 2 bases from V and 2 from J, leaving 11 bases between them. CDR1 is SGHTA, CDR2 FQGNSA, per germline. There are 15 residues in the CDR3. CDR3 in amino acids: CASSLSRTLTDTQYF. The CDR3 coding sequence is TGTGCCAGCAGCTTATCGAGGACCCTCACAGATACGCAGTATTTT.

The chain combines TRBV4-1 with TRBJ2-1; no firm D call. The CDR3 consists of 15 residues. V lost 4 bases and J lost 2, with 12 bases in between. Germline CDR1 reads MGHRA; CDR2 reads YSYEKL. In DNA, the CDR3 is TGCGCCAGCAGCCTTGCCCCCCGCACCTACAATGAGCAGTTCTTC. Encoded protein: CASSLAPRTYNEQFF.

The chain joins TRBV10-3 to TRBJ2-1, with D possibly TRBD2 on 5 matching bases. Trimming removed 6 bases from V and 5 bases from J, with 20 bases in between. This CDR3 is built from 16 residues. Germline loops: CDR1 ENHRY, CDR2 SYGVKD. DNA of the CDR3: TGTGCCATCAGGGACGGAGCGGAAAAAGACAACAATGAGCAGTTCTTC. Translating gives CAIRDGAEKDNNEQFF.

The chain links TRBV13 to TRBJ1-1; D uncertain. V was clipped by 5 bases and J by 0 bases, with 16 bases between them. Germline-derived CDR1 and CDR2 are PRHDT and FYEKMQ (reference sequence). The CDR3 has 16 residues. CDR3 nucleotides: TGTGCCAGCAGCGTAGCCAACGGAGATCTGAACACTGAAGCTTTCTTT. Translating it yields CASSVANGDLNTEAFF. Together with reference TRBV13 and TRBJ1-1, the CDR3 gives the full variable domain: AAGVIQSPRHLIKEKRETATLKCYPIPRHDTVYWYQQGPGQDPQFLISFYEKMQSDKGSIPDRFSAQQFSDYHSELNMSSLELGDSALYFCASSVANGDLNTEAFFGQGTRLTVV.

This rearrangement joins TRBV7-9 to TRBJ2-1; 12 bases line up with TRBD2. This CDR3 spans 19 amino acids. J lost 0 bases, V lost 5 bases, and 11 bases had no gene match. The germline V gene has CDR1 SEHNR and CDR2 FQNEAQ (reference sequence). The CDR3 DNA sequence: TGTGCCAGCAGCCCCCCGGGACTAGCGGGCCATAGCTCCTACAATGAGCAGTTCTTC. Its protein product is CASSPPGLAGHSSYNEQFF.

The chain has TRBV4-1 and TRBJ1-5; a possible D gene is TRBD1 (5 bases). The germline V and J ends were trimmed by 4 bases and 6 bases, with 13 bases remaining between them. Germline-derived CDR1 and CDR2 are MGHRA and YSYEKL. CDR3 length equals 14 residues. CDR3 sequence: CASSPPSGGQPQHF. The CDR3 DNA sequence: TGCGCCAGCAGCCCCCCATCGGGGGGTCAGCCCCAGCATTTT.

This clone was counted a single time. The chain employs TRBV7-2 and TRBJ2-5, with D perhaps being TRBD1 or TRBD2 (5 bases each). Trimming cost V 1 base and J 1 base, with 22 bases left between them. Germline V gene sequence: CDR1 SGHTA, CDR2 FQGNSA. This CDR3 comprises 19 residues. CDR3 sequence (DNA): TGTGCCAGCAGCTTAGTGGGGGTTTTAGATGAGAACGCCCAAGAGACCCAGTACTTC. Encoded protein: CASSLVGVLDENAQETQYF.

This clone was seen a single time. This rearrangement joins TRBV28 to TRBJ2-7, with D perhaps TRBD1 (5 bases). CDR1 and CDR2 from the germline V gene are MDHEN and SYDVKM. The CDR3 is 14 residues long. V gave up 3 bases and J gave up 0 bases, with 9 bases separating them. This CDR3 reads CASSFAGYSYEQYF. In DNA, the CDR3 is TGTGCCAGCAGTTTCGCAGGGTACTCCTACGAGCAGTACTTC.

This chain uses TRBV28 with TRBJ2-7, with D uncertain. The CDR3 consists of 17 residues. V lost 2 bases and J lost 2, with 19 bases in between. The germline V gene encodes CDR1 MDHEN and CDR2 SYDVKM. The CDR3 region is CASSLPPIKVGAYEQYF. In nucleotides, the CDR3 is TGTGCCAGCAGTTTACCCCCAATTAAGGTCGGTGCCTACGAGCAGTACTTC.